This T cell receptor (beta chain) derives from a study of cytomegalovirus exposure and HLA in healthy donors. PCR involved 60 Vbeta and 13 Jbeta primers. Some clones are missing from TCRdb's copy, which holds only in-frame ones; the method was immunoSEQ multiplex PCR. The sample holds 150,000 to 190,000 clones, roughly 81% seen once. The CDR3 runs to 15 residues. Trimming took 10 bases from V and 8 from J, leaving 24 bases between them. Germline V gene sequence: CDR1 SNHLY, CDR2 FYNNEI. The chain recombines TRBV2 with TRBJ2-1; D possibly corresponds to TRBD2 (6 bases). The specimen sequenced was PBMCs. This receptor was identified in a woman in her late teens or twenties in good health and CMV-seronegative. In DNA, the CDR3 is TGTGCCACCCACACCGGGGGACGGGGGTCGGATGAGCAGTTCTTC. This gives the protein CATHTGGRGSDEQFF.